The 20 T cell receptor beta chains reported below all come from one sample, sequenced in a study of post-analysis software for immune sequencing data. Study results and limitations: Roughly 5 TRBV segments (TRBV5-6, TRBV5-1 and TRBV20-1 among them) occurred more frequently in patients than in controls.

The antigens of these receptors remain unknown. Researchers reported that TCR beta cDNA libraries carried unique molecular identifiers. One entry per CDR3 protein results from TCRdb running MiXCR on the PCR reads. This table has approximately 630,000 distinct CDR3 sequences, around 64% appearing once. Sample: blood. Source of these receptors: a girl aged 2 to 9 with multiple sclerosis.

J is TRBJ2-6 and V is TRBV29-1; D is undetermined. CDR1 is SQVTM and CDR2 is ANQGSEA in the germline V gene. The germline V and J ends were trimmed by 4 bases and 0 bases, with 16 bases remaining between them. CDR3 length: 17 amino acids. The CDR3 reads CSVGSDRPRSGANVLTF. CDR3 nucleotides: TGCAGCGTTGGTTCAGACCGACCGCGCTCTGGGGCCAACGTCCTGACTTTC. Looking up the rest from reference TRBV29-1 and TRBJ2-6 gives the full variable domain: SAVISQKPSRDICQRGTSLTIQCQVDSQVTMMFWYRQQPGQSLTLIATANQGSEATYESGFVIDKFPISRPNLTFSTLTVSNMSPEDSSIYLCSVGSDRPRSGANVLTFGAGSRLTVL.

V gene TRBV20-1 combines with J gene TRBJ2-1; D is possibly TRBD2 (5 bases). The germline CDR1 and CDR2 sequences are DFQATT and SNEGSKA (reference sequence). The CDR3 extends over 12 amino acids. V gave up 3 bases and J gave up 4 bases, with 7 bases separating them. CDR3 DNA: TGCAGTGCTAGTCGAGGGTACAATGAGCAGTTCTTC. Translation: CSASRGYNEQFF.

The chain employs TRBV12-3 or TRBV12-4 and TRBJ1-2; no clear D. The CDR3 sequence is 14 residues long. V lost 1 base to trimming and J lost 4 bases, with 10 bases between them. This chain's CDR3 is CASSLGGLPYGYTF. In DNA form, the CDR3 reads TGTGCCAGCAGTTTAGGAGGGTTGCCCTATGGCTACACCTTC.

This clonotype was found a few times. The chain uses TRBV20-1 and TRBJ2-5; a possible D gene is TRBD2 (5 bases). In germline, CDR1 is DFQATT, CDR2 SNEGSKA (reference sequence). The CDR3 runs to 14 residues. V dropped 6 bases and J dropped 5 bases, with 19 bases sitting between them. The CDR3 loop is CSATRGLVGETQYF. Written as DNA, the CDR3 is TGCAGTGCCACGAGAGGGCTAGTCGGTGAGACCCAGTACTTC.

The chain joins TRBV5-5 to TRBJ2-7, with 8 bases matching TRBD1. J was trimmed by 6 bases and V by 4 bases; bases with no gene match: 9. Germline loops: CDR1 SGHKS, CDR2 YYEKEE (reference sequence). The CDR3 covers 14 residues. The CDR3 DNA follows: TGTGCCAGCAGCGCCGGACAGGGAAGAACCGAGCAGTACTTC. Its translation: CASSAGQGRTEQYF.

The V and J genes are TRBV6-6 and TRBJ2-7, with TRBD1 matching 9 bases. The V and J ends lost 6 bases and 4 bases, in that order; junction bases with no gene match: 7. The CDR3 sequence is 14 residues long. CDR1 is MNHNY, CDR2 SVGAGI, per germline (reference sequence). CDR3 sequence reads: CASRKGTGRYEQYF. The CDR3 DNA follows: TGTGCCAGCAGGAAGGGGACAGGGAGGTACGAGCAGTACTTC.

V and J are TRBV20-1 and TRBJ2-1, with D perhaps matching TRBD2 (6 bases). Germline lookup yields CDR1 DFQATT and CDR2 SNEGSKA (reference sequence). This CDR3 region has 14 residues. Trimming cost V 2 bases and J 7 bases, with 15 bases left between them. CDR3: CSARRREGMNEQFF. In DNA, the CDR3 is TGCAGTGCTAGACGGCGGGAAGGGATGAATGAGCAGTTCTTC.

The rearrangement links TRBV7-9 to TRBJ2-2, with 8 bases aligning to TRBD1. Unmatched junction bases numbered 1, after V lost 4 bases and J lost 6 bases. The CDR3 is 13 residues long. Germline V CDR1 and CDR2: SEHNR, FQNEAQ (reference sequence). The CDR3 sequence: CASSSRGPGELFF. DNA of the CDR3: TGTGCCAGCAGCTCCAGGGGGCCCGGGGAGCTGTTTTTT. Based on the CDR3 plus reference TRBV7-9 and TRBJ2-2, the full variable domain is DTGVSQNPRHKITKRGQNVTFRCDPISEHNRLYWYRQTLGQGPEFLTYFQNEAQLEKSRLLSDRFSAERPKGSFSTLEIQRTEQGDSAMYLCASSSRGPGELFFGEGSRLTVL.

This clonotype has just one count. The rearrangement links TRBV3-1 to TRBJ2-1, with D possibly matching TRBD2 (6 bases). Per germline, CDR1 LGHDT and CDR2 YNNKEL (reference sequence). V lost 4 bases to trimming and J lost 4 bases, with 14 bases between them. The CDR3 runs to 15 residues. CDR3 bases: TGTGCCAGCAGCCTGGGAGGCAGGGATTACAATGAGCAGTTCTTC. Translation gives CASSLGGRDYNEQFF.

This chain joins TRBV4-3 and TRBJ2-2; 10 bases match TRBD2. With V trimmed by 0 bases and J by 1 base, 2 bases remained unmatched. Germline V lookup: CDR1 LGHNA, CDR2 YSLEER. This CDR3 spans 17 amino acids. As DNA, the CDR3 is TGCGCCAGCAGCCAAGATCAGCGGGGGGGGAACACCGGGGAGCTGTTTTTT. It codes for CASSQDQRGGNTGELFF.

The J gene is TRBJ2-2, the V gene TRBV29-1; TRBD2 is a possible D gene (5 bases). Germline V CDR1 and CDR2: SQVTM, ANQGSEA. Trimming removed 6 bases at V and 2 bases at J, with 16 bases between. The CDR3 extends over 15 amino acids. CDR3 nucleotide sequence: TGCAGCGTCCGTCCGGATAGGACTAACACCGGGGAGCTGTTTTTT. Encoded protein: CSVRPDRTNTGELFF.

The chain links TRBV25-1 to TRBJ2-6; the D is unclear. V lost 5 bases to trimming and J lost 0 bases, with 14 bases between them. This CDR3 contains 17 residues. Germline CDR1 and CDR2: MGHDK and SYGVNS. The CDR3 nucleotides read TGTGCCAGCAGTCCGGGCCACACGATCTCTGGGGCCAACGTCCTGACTTTC. It codes for CASSPGHTISGANVLTF.

The chain has TRBV11-2 and TRBJ2-6; TRBD2 matches 16 bases. This CDR3 has 22 residues. With V trimmed by 2 bases and J by 2 bases, 12 bases remained unmatched. Germline CDR1 SGHAT, CDR2 FQNNGV. The CDR3 is CASSLKGEGLAGGSTGANVLTF. The DNA for the CDR3 is TGTGCCAGCAGCTTAAAGGGGGAGGGACTAGCGGGAGGGAGTACTGGGGCCAACGTCCTGACTTTC.

The chain employs TRBV4-3 and TRBJ2-1; 8 nucleotides align to TRBD2. With V trimmed by 2 bases and J by 2 bases, 5 bases remained unmatched. This CDR3 is 16 amino acids long. Per the germline V gene, CDR1 is LGHNA and CDR2 is YSLEER. CDR3 in DNA: TGCGCCAGCAGCCAACTACTTAGCGGGGCCTACAATGAGCAGTTCTTC. Protein product: CASSQLLSGAYNEQFF.

This clonotype showed up just a few times. V and J are TRBV10-2 and TRBJ1-1; D is uncertain. The germline gives CDR1 WSHSY, CDR2 SAAADI. The V gene lost 0 bases and the J gene lost 7 bases, with 9 bases spanning the gap. This CDR3 has 13 amino acids. The DNA for the CDR3 is TGCGCCAGCAGTGAGTCCGCGGGGTTTGAAGCTTTCTTT. Encoded protein: CASSESAGFEAFF.

The chain couples TRBV2 to TRBJ2-1; D may be TRBD2 (6 bases). Germline values: CDR1 SNHLY, CDR2 FYNNEI. Trimming took off 8 bases at V and 2 bases at J, with 16 bases between the two ends. This CDR3 has 15 amino acids. The CDR3 here is CASLIETSPYNEQFF. The CDR3 bases are TGTGCCAGCCTAATAGAGACTAGTCCCTACAATGAGCAGTTCTTC.

This clonotype was detected only a few times. The chain employs TRBV12-3 or TRBV12-4 and TRBJ1-5; maybe TRBD1 (6 bases). This CDR3 spans 14 amino acids. V was clipped by 6 bases and J by 1 base, with 10 bases between them. The CDR3 sequence: CASSPTGSNQPQHF. The DNA of the CDR3 is TGTGCCAGCAGCCCCACAGGGAGCAATCAGCCCCAGCATTTT.

The chain recombines TRBV27 with TRBJ2-5; 8 bases line up with TRBD1. Germline V gives CDR1 MNHEY, CDR2 SMNVEV (reference sequence). CDR3 length equals 16 residues. Unmatched junction bases numbered 9, after V lost 5 bases and J lost 1 base. DNA for the CDR3: TGTGCCAGCAGTAACCCGACGGGGACAGGCCAAGAGACCCAGTACTTC. Its protein is CASSNPTGTGQETQYF.

The V call is TRBV4-1, the J call TRBJ2-3; D is undetermined. The CDR3 has 14 residues. The V and J ends lost 0 bases and 6 bases respectively, with 10 bases between them. Germline CDR1 MGHRA, CDR2 YSYEKL. The CDR3, as DNA: TGCGCCAGCAGCCAAGATCATACGGAGGATACGCAGTATTTT. Protein: CASSQDHTEDTQYF.

V usage is TRBV3-1 and J usage is TRBJ2-1; 14 nucleotides match TRBD2. The closer fit of TRBJ2-7 to the DNA end suggests the J call may be wrong. Germline-derived CDR1 and CDR2 are LGHDT and YNNKEL (reference sequence). The CDR3 is 16 residues long. The CDR3 loop reads CASSPGTSGSGVEQYF. For the CDR3, the DNA is TGTGCCAGCAGCCCCGGGACTAGCGGGAGTGGCGTCGAGCAGTACTTC.